This T cell receptor beta chain was documented in a study of T-cell reconstitution after alpha-beta-depleted transplantation in children. Study-wide findings and caveats: Newly generated T cells supplied most T-cell counts and diversity one year post-transplant. Several hundred expanded graft clones reportedly gave rise to the alpha-beta T cells present about two months after transplant.

This clonotype was counted a few times. Antigen: not known. A library of TCRbeta sequences, prepared with unique molecular identifiers, was generated. Via MiXCR, TCRdb re-called the PCR reads, giving one row per CDR3 protein. The sample has about 980,000 distinct CDR3 sequences; 25% to 30% are singletons. Per the germline V gene, CDR1 is SEHNR and CDR2 is FQNEAQ (reference sequence). The ends lost 6 bases at V and 6 bases at J; junction bases unmatched: 6. The CDR3 runs 13 residues. Sequenced here: PBMCs, mostly from graft donor cells, sampled 360 days after TCRalphabeta/CD19-depleted stem cell transplant. The chain has TRBV7-9 and TRBJ2-7, with 9 bases lining up with TRBD1. This TCR was recovered from a boy under three years old who had a stem cell transplant for SCID, so the T cells may come from the graft donor. CDR3 DNA sequence: TGTGCCAGCAGGGGACAGGGAAGGGGCGAGCAGTACTTC. Its translation is CASRGQGRGEQYF.